The present T cell receptor beta chain was sequenced within a study of spatial heterogeneity in lung cancer. Study-level information: Alpha-chain sequences were consistently detected less often than beta-chain sequences. TCR and UMI combinations that were unique each appeared, on average, more than ten times in raw reads.

This clonotype was found many times. Its antigen is as yet unknown. Germline values: CDR1 SGHRS, CDR2 YFSETQ. Trimming at V came to 6 bases and at J to 4 bases, leaving 8 bases not matched to a gene. CDR3 length equals 15 residues. Indicated time point: sample taken at primary tumor resection. Extraction of whole RNA from tumor, nontumor lung or frozen PBMC preceded unsorted sequencing. TCRdb ran MiXCR on the 5' RACE reads and lists one entry per CDR3 protein. Of over 10,000 distinct CDR3 sequences detected, 4.5% to 6.5% appear once; the ten largest clones hold more than 30%. Study-level findings and limits: The number of expanded tumor alpha and beta chains correlated with mutation number. Beta chains had 13% to 15% coverage of tumor T cells, and alpha chains had about 7%.

The genes are TRBV5-1 and TRBJ2-2; 8 positions agree with TRBD1. The sample in question was lung tumor tissue, obtained at surgery. This clonotype originated in a male donor with early-stage non-small cell lung cancer. The chain's CDR3 is CASIPDRVGTGELFF. The CDR3 DNA reads TGCGCCAGCATCCCGGACAGGGTGGGCACCGGGGAGCTGTTTTTT. Based on the CDR3 plus reference TRBV5-1 and TRBJ2-2, the full variable domain is KAGVTQTPRYLIKTRGQQVTLSCSPISGHRSVSWYQQTPGQGLQFLFEYFSETQRNKGNFPGRFSGRQFSNSRSEMNVSTLELGDSALYLCASIPDRVGTGELFFGEGSRLTVL.